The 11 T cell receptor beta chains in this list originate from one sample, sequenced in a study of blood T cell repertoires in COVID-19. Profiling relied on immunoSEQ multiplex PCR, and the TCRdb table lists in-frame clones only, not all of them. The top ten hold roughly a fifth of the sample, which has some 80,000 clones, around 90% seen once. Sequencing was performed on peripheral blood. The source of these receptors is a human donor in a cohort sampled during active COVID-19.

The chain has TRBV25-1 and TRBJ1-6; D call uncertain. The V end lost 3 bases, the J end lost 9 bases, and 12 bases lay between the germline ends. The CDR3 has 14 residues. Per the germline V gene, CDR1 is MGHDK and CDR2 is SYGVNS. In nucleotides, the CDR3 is TGTGCCAGCAGTGACACGGGAGTTCGTTCACCCCTCCACTTT. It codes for CASSDTGVRSPLHF.

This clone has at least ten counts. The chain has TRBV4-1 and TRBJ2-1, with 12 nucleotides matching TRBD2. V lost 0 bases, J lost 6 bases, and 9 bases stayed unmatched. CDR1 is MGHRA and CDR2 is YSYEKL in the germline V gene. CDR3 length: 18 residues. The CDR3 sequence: CASSQDPSGRVFGNEQFF. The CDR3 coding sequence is TGCGCCAGCAGCCAAGACCCTAGCGGGAGGGTATTTGGCAATGAGCAGTTCTTC.

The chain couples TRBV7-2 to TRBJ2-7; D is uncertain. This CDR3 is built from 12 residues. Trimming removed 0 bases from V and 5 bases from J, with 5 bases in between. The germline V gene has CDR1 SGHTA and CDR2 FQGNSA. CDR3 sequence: CASSLAGDEQYF. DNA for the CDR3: TGTGCCAGCAGCTTAGCGGGCGACGAGCAGTACTTC.

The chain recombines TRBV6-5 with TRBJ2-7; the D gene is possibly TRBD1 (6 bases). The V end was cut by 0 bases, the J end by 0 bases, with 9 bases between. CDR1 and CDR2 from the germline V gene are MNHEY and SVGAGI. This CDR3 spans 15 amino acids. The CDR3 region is CASSYSRTVSYEQYF. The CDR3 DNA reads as TGTGCCAGCAGTTACTCGCGGACAGTCTCCTACGAGCAGTACTTC.

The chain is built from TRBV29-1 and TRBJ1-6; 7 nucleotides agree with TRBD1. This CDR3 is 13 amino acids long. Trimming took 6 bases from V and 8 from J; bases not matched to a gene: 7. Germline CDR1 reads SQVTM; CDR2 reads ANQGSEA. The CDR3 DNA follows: TGCAGCGTCTCAACAGGGGTTTATTCACCCCTCCACTTT. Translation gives CSVSTGVYSPLHF.

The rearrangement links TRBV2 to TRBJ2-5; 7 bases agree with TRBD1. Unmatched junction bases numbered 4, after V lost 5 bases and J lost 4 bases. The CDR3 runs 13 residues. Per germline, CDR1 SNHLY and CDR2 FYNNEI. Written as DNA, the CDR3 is TGTGCCAGCAGTCGAAACAGGGGAGAGACCCAGTACTTC. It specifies CASSRNRGETQYF.

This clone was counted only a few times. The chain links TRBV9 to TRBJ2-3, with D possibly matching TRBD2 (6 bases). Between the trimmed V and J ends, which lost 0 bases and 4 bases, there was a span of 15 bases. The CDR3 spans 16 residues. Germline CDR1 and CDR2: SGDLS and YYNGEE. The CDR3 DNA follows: TGTGCCAGCAGCGTAGTAGCGGAAGGTGCCGCAGATACGCAGTATTTT. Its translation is CASSVVAEGAADTQYF. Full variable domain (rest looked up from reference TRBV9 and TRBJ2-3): DSGVTQTPKHLITATGQRVTLRCSPRSGDLSVYWYQQSLDQGLQFLIQYYNGEERAKGNILERFSAQQFPDLHSELNLSSLELGDSALYFCASSVVAEGAADTQYFGPGTRLTVL.

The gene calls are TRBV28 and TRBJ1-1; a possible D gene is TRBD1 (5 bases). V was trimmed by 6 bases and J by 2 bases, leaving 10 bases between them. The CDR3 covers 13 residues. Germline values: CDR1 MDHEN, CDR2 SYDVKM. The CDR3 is CASSTGFNTEAFF. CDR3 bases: TGTGCCAGCAGCACAGGTTTCAACACTGAAGCTTTCTTT. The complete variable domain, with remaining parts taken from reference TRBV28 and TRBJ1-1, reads DVKVTQSSRYLVKRTGEKVFLECVQDMDHENMFWYRQDPGLGLRLIYFSYDVKMKEKGDIPEGYSVSREKKERFSLILESASTNQTSMYLCASSTGFNTEAFFGQGTRLTVV.

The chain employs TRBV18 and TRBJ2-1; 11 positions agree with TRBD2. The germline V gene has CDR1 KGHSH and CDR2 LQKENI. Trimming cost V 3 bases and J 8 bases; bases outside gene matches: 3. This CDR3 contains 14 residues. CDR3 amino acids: CASSPGLAVDEQFF. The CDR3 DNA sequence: TGTGCCAGCTCACCGGGACTAGCGGTCGATGAGCAGTTCTTC. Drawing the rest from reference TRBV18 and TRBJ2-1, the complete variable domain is NAGVMQNPRHLVRRRGQEARLRCSPMKGHSHVYWYRQLPEEGLKFMVYLQKENIIDESGMPKERFSAEFPKEGPSILRIQQVVRGDSAAYFCASSPGLAVDEQFFGPGTRLTVL.

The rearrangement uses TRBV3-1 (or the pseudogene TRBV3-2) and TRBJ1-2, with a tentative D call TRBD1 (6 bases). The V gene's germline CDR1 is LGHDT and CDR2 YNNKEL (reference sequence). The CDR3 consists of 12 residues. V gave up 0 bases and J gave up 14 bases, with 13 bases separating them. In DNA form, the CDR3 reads TGTGCCAGCAGCCAAGAGGGACAACTAGGAACCTTC. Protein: CASSQEGQLGTF.

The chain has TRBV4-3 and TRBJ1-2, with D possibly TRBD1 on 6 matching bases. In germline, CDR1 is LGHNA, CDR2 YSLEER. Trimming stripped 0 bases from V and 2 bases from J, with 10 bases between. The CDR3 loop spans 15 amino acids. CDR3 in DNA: TGCGCCAGCAGCCAAGATTCGAGGGGGAACTATGGCTACACCTTC. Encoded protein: CASSQDSRGNYGYTF.